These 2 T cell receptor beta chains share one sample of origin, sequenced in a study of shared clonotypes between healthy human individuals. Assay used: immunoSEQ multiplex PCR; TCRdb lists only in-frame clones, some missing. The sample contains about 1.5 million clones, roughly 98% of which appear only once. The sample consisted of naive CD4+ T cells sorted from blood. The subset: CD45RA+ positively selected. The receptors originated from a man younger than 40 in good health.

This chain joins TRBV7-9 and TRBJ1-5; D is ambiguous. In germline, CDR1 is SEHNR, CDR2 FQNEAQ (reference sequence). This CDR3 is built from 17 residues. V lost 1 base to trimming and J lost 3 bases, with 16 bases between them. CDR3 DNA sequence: TGTGCCAGCAGCTTAGAAAGGGCGGCCGGTTTCAATCAGCCCCAGCATTTT. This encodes CASSLERAAGFNQPQHF.

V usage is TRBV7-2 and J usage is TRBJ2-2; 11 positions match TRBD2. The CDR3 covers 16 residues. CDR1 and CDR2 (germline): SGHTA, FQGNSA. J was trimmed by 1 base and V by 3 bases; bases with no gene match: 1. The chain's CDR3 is CASSLGLAVNTGELFF. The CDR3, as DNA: TGTGCCAGCAGCTTGGGACTAGCGGTGAACACCGGGGAGCTGTTTTTT.